The subject of this entry is one T cell receptor beta chain. No antigen is known for it. The data belong to a study of CXCR3-negative and CXCR3-positive naive CD8 T cells. The germline V gene has CDR1 SGHRS and CDR2 YFSETQ. This CDR3 is built from 17 residues. Researchers prepared the TRB cDNA libraries using 5' RACE with UMI labels. One entry per CDR3 protein, without DNA, is what TCRdb gives after re-calling the 5' RACE reads. The sample holds some 140,000 distinct CDR3 sequences. Study conclusions and caveats: Hydrophobicity of TRB CDR3s was greater in CXCR3-positive naive cells than in CXCR3-negative naive cells. Diversity was high in both naive subsets and much lower in memory cells.

Naive CD8+ T cells showed a CD45RO-CCR7+CD27+CD95- phenotype. Material for sequencing was naive CXCR3+ CD8+ T cells from blood. Subset described: CD45RO-CCR7+CD27+CD95- naive CD8+ T cells expressing CXCR3 (TNR3+). This clonotype was sampled from a human donor in good health. Some clones in this sample may be carry-over from other donors' samples. V and J are TRBV5-1 and TRBJ2-7; absent DNA, TCRdb's TRBD2 call cannot be checked. CDR3 region: CASSYNGLAGYSYEQYF.